This T cell receptor (beta chain) was profiled in a study of Ad26.COV2.S vaccination and SARS-CoV-2 variants. Noted treatment: roughly 19 received Ad26.COV2.S at low or high dose, single or two shots; five or six received placebo; per-sample allocation not given. Sampling was performed 63 days after the first vaccine or placebo injection. An Ad26 vector was used to express Wuhan-strain SARS-CoV-2 spike as the vaccine. The table came from immunoSEQ multiplex PCR; TCRdb's copy has only in-frame clones and leaves some out. The sample consists of 300,000 to 500,000 clones, about 85% of them appearing once. This CDR3 has 15 amino acids. V lost 1 base and J 7 bases, leaving 14 bases between the germline ends. Per germline, CDR1 SGHDT and CDR2 YYEEEE.

The chain links TRBV5-6 to TRBJ1-4; D ambiguous. The sequencing used peripheral blood, collected in a trial of Ad26.COV2.S vaccine versus placebo. The receptor comes from a person aged 18-60 years who received the Ad26.COV2.S COVID-19 vaccine or a placebo. This chain's CDR3 is CASSLKGEEGEKLFF. The CDR3 coding sequence is TGTGCCAGCAGCTTGAAAGGAGAGGAGGGTGAAAAACTGTTTTTT.